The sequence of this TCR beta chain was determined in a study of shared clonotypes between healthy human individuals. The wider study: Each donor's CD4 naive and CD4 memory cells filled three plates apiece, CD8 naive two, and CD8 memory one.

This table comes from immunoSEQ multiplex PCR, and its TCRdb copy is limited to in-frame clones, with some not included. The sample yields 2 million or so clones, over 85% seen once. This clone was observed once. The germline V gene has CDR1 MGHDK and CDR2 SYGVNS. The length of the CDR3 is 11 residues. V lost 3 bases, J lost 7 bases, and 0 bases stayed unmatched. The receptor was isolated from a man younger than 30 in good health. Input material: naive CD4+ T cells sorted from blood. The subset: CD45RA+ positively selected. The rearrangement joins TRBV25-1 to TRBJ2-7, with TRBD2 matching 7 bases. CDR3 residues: CASSEGGEQYF. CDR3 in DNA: TGTGCCAGCAGTGAGGGGGGGGAGCAGTACTTC.